This T cell receptor beta chain is drawn from a study of blood T cell repertoires in COVID-19. This clone is a singleton in its sample. Participant age was about 18 to 89 years, and participants resided in about two dozen US areas. Cohort 3 donors were reported recovered after two negative PCRs, clearance, or symptom resolution. The CDR3 covers 14 residues. Germline CDR1 and CDR2: LNHDA and SQIVND (reference sequence). With V trimmed by 6 bases and J by 6 bases, 8 bases remained unmatched. Assay: immunoSEQ multiplex PCR; the TCRdb copy retains only in-frame clones and omits some. The table shows roughly 180,000 clones, with about 85% occurring only once.

Input material: PBMCs or T cells enriched from blood (not recorded which). The clonotype comes from a man between 40 and 49 years old who had recovered from COVID-19. J is TRBJ2-1 and V is TRBV19, with TRBD1 matching over 7 bases. Written as DNA, the CDR3 is TGTGCCAGTAGGACCCTGACAGGGACCAATGAGCAGTTCTTC. Translation gives CASRTLTGTNEQFF.